A selection of T cell receptor beta chains follows, all from one sample in a study of blood T cell repertoires in COVID-19. The protocol was immunoSEQ multiplex PCR, while the TCRdb copy is restricted to in-frame clones and leaves out a portion. The sample shows tens of thousands of clones, more than 90% of them seen only once. Specimen: peripheral blood. The receptors derive from a human donor in a cohort sampled during active COVID-19. Both conserved end residues are part of each CDR3. A D gene is named only where the DNA matches it firmly.

.	TRBV6-1	TRBJ1-3	TGTGCCAGCAGTGAAGAGCCCGCGGGGGCAGACACCATATATTTT	CASSEEPAGADTIYF
.	TRBV27	TRBJ1-6	TGTGCCAGCAGTGCAATCCCCCAGGGGTTTTCACCCCTCCACTTT	CASSAIPQGFSPLHF
TRBD1	TRBV15	TRBJ1-1	TGTGCCACCAGCACCGGACGAGGGACAGGGAAAACTGAAGCTTTCTTT	CATSTGRGTGKTEAFF
.	TRBV6-5	TRBJ1-4	TGTGCCAGCAGCGCAGGGGCGTTAGGTGAAAAACTGTTTTTT	CASSAGALGEKLFF
TRBD1	TRBV3-1/TRBV3-2	TRBJ2-3	TGTGCCAGCGGGACAGGGGGGACAGATACGCAGTATTTT	CASGTGGTDTQYF
.	TRBV19	TRBJ1-5	TGTGCCAGTAGTAACCCAGCAGGGAGGGCGCAGCCCCAGCATTTT	CASSNPAGRAQPQHF
.	TRBV10-3	TRBJ2-7	TGTGCCATCAGTGGTTTTTCGGGACATGAAATTCTCGAGCAGTACTTC	CAISGFSGHEILEQYF
.	TRBV6-5	TRBJ2-1	TGTGCCAGCAGTTACTTAGCGCCGGGCTACAATGAGCAGTTCTTC	CASSYLAPGYNEQFF
TRBD2	TRBV18	TRBJ2-1	TGTGCCAGCTCACAAAACCCACCGGGACTAGCGGGAGATTCGACCTACAATGAGCAGTTCTTC	CASSQNPPGLAGDSTYNEQFF
TRBD2	TRBV7-6	TRBJ2-5	TGTGCCAGCAGCACGGGGGGGCAGGAGACCCAGTACTTC	CASSTGGQETQYF
.	TRBV19	TRBJ2-1	TGTGCCAGTAGCTTCCCGGAGGGCAATGAGCAGTTCTTC	CASSFPEGNEQFF
.	TRBV19	TRBJ2-5	TGTGCCAGTAAAGTAGTAGGGGAAGAGACCCAGTACTTC	CASKVVGEETQYF
TRBD1	TRBV13	TRBJ2-1	TGTGCCAGCAGCTCTCGGGACAGGGGCGACAATGAGCAGTTCTTC	CASSSRDRGDNEQFF
TRBD1	TRBV6-1	TRBJ1-3	TGTGCCAGCAGTGAAACCACTTCCCAGGGGGGAGACACCATATATTTT	CASSETTSQGGDTIYF
.	TRBV19	TRBJ1-1	TGTGCCAGTAGAGGGGGTCTCTATTCTGGAGCTTTCTTT	CASRGGLYSGAFF
.	TRBV4-1	TRBJ2-2	TGCGCCAGCAGCCAAGTAATGGCCCGTGATACCGGGGAGCTGTTTTTT	CASSQVMARDTGELFF
.	TRBV7-2	TRBJ1-6	TGTGCCAGCAGCTTATTTCAGGGTAGCCCCCTCCACTTT	CASSLFQGSPLHF
.	TRBV5-1	TRBJ1-3	TGCGCCAGCAGCCACAATGAGGGTCAGGTCTCTGGAAACACCATATATTTT	CASSHNEGQVSGNTIYF
.	TRBV4-3	TRBJ1-5	TGCGCCAGCAGCCAAGGTGTGTCAGGTCAGCCCCAGCATTTT	CASSQGVSGQPQHF
TRBD1	TRBV4-3	TRBJ1-1	TGCGCCAGCAGCCAGCGGGGTGGGACAGGGGGATCTTTCTTT	CASSQRGGTGGSFF
TRBD1	TRBV29-1	TRBJ2-2	TGCAGCGTTGCAAGACAGGGGGCCAACGGGGAGCTGTTTTTT	CSVARQGANGELFF
.	TRBV15	TRBJ2-3	TGTGCCACCAGCAGAGAAGTAGTAGGGGGTACGCAGTATTTT	CATSREVVGGTQYF
TRBD1	TRBV15	TRBJ1-2	TGTGCCACCAGCAGAGATCTATGGACAGGAGAGGGCTACACCTTC	CATSRDLWTGEGYTF